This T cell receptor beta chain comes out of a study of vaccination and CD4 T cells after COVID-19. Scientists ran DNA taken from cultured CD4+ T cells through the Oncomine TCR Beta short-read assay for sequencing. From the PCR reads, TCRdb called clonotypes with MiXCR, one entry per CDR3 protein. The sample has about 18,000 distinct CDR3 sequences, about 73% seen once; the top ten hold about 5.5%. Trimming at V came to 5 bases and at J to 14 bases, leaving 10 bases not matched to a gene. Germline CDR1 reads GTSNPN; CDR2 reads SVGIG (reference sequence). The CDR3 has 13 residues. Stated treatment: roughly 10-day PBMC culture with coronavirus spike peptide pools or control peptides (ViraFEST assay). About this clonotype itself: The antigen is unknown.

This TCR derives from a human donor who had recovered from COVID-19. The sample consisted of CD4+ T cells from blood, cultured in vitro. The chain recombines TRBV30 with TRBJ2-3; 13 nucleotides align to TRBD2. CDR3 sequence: CAWQLAGGGIWYF. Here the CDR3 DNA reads TGTGCCTGGCAACTAGCGGGGGGGGGCATATGGTATTTT.